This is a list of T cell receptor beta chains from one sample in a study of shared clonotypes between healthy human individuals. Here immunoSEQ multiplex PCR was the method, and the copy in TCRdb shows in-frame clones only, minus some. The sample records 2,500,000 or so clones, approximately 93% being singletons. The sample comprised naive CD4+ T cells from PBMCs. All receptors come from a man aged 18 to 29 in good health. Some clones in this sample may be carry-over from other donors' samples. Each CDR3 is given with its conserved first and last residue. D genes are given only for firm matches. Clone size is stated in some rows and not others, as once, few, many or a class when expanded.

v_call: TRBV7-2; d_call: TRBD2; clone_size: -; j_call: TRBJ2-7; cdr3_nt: TGTGCCAGCAGCCTAGGACTAGCGGGAGTCTACGAGCAGTACTTC; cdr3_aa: CASSLGLAGVYEQYF
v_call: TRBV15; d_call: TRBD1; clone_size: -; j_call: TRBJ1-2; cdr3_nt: TGTGCCACCAGCAGGGGGAGGACAGGGAATGGCTACACCTTC; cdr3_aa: CATSRGRTGNGYTF
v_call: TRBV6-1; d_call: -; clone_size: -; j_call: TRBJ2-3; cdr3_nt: TGTGCCAGCAGTGAAGCGCTTACCCCAATACCCAGCACAGATACGCAGTATTTT; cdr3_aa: CASSEALTPIPSTDTQYF
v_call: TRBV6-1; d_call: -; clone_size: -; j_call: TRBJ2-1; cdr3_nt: TGTGCCAGCAGTCATGTTCCATCCAATGAGCAGTTCTTC; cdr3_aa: CASSHVPSNEQFF
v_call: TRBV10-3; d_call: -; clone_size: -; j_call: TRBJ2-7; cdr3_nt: TGTGCCATCTCGCGGCAGATCTCCTACGAGCAGTACTTC; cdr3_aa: CAISRQISYEQYF
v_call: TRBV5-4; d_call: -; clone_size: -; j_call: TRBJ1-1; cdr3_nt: TGTGCCAGCAGCCAGTCCATGCGTCGGGACACTGAAGCTTTCTTT; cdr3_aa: CASSQSMRRDTEAFF
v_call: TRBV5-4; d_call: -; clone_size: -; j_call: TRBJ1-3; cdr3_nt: TGTGCCAGCAGCTTGGCAGGGACCGGAAACACCATATATTTT; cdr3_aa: CASSLAGTGNTIYF
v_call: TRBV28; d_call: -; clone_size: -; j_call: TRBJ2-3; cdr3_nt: TGTGCCAGCAGTTTGCGACCGGACCGCACAGATACGCAGTATTTT; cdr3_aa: CASSLRPDRTDTQYF
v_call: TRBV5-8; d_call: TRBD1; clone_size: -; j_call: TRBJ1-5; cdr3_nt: TGTGCCAGCAGCTTAGGACAGGGACGGGGGAGCAATCAGCCCCAGCATTTT; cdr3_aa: CASSLGQGRGSNQPQHF
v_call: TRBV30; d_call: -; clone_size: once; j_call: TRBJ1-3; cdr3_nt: TGTGCCTGGAGCCCGGACCCGTCTGGAAACACCATATATTTT; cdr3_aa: CAWSPDPSGNTIYF
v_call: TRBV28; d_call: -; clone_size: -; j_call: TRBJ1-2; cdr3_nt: TGTGCCAGCAGTATCCGGGCCTGGGACCGCACCTTC; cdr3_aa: CASSIRAWDRTF
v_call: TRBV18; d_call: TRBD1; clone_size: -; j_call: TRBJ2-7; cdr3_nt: TGTGCCAGCTCACCATATGGACAGGGGAACGAGCAGTACTTC; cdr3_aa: CASSPYGQGNEQYF
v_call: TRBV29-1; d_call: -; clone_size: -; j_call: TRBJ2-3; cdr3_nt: TGCAGCGTTGATGGTTTCGGCACAGATACGCAGTATTTT; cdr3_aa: CSVDGFGTDTQYF
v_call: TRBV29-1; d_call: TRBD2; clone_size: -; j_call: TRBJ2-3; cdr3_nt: TGCAGCGTCCGTCGACTAGCGGGAGAGGGAGATACGCAGTATTTT; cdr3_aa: CSVRRLAGEGDTQYF
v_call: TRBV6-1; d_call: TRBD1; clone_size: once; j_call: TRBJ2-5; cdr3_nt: TGTGCCAGCACCCCCGGGACAGGCGGGGAGACCCAGTACTTC; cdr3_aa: CASTPGTGGETQYF
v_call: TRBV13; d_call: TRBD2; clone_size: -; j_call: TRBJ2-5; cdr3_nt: TGTGCCAGCAGTTACCTAGCGGTCGGGGGGACCCAGTACTTC; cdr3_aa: CASSYLAVGGTQYF
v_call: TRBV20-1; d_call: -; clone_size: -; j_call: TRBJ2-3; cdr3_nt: TGCAGTGCTAGAGAGGGGGTTACGCAGTATTTT; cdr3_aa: CSAREGVTQYF
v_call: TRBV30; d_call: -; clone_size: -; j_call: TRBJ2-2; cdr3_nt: TGTGCCTGGAGCCTAGCCCGGCTCACCGGGGAGCTGTTTTTT; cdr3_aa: CAWSLARLTGELFF
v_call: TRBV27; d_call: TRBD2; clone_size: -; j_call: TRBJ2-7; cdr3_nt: TGTGCCAGCAGTTTAGAAGGGGCTAGCGGGAGCTCTCGTCTGTTTTTAAATTTC; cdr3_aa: CASSLEGASGSSRLFLNF
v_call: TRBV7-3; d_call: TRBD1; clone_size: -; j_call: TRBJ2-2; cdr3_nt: TGTGCCAGCAGCCCTCGGACAGGGTACGTCGTGGAGGCCGGGGAGCTGTTTTTT; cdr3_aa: CASSPRTGYVVEAGELFF
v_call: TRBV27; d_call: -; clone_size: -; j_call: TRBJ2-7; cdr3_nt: TGTGCCAGCAGCCGAGGAGGGGTTTCCTACGAGCAGTACTTC; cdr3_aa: CASSRGGVSYEQYF
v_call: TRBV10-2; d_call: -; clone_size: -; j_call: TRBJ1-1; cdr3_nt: TGCGCCAGCAGTGAGTCGATTGGATATATGAACACTGAAGCTTTCTTT; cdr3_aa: CASSESIGYMNTEAFF
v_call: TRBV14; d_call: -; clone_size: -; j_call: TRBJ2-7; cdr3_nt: TGTGCCAGCAGCCAAGTCTTCACGGGAAACAACTACGAGCAGTACTTC; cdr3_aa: CASSQVFTGNNYEQYF
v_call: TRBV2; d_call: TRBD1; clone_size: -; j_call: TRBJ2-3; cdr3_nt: TGTGCCAGCAGTAGAACCGGGACAGGGACCACAGATACGCAGTATTTT; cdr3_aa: CASSRTGTGTTDTQYF
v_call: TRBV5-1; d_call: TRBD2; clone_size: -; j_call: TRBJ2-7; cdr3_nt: TGCGCCAGCAGTCCACTAGCGGGAGAGGTCGAGCAGTACTTC; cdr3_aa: CASSPLAGEVEQYF
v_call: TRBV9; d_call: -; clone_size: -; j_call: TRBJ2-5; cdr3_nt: TGTGCCAGCAGCGTATCCCAGGCAGAGACCCAGTACTTC; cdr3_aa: CASSVSQAETQYF
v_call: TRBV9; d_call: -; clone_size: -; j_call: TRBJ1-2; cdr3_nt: TGTGCCAGCAGCGTAGCGGGTGCAGACGGCTACACCTTC; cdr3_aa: CASSVAGADGYTF
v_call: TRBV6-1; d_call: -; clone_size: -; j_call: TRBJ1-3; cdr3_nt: TGTGCCAGCAGTCCCGGGGCTAGCTCTGGAAACACCATATATTTT; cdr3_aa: CASSPGASSGNTIYF
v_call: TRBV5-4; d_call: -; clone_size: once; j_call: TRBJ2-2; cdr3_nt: TGTGCCAGCAGCCCAGGCTCGGCCGGGGAGCTGTTTTTT; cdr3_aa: CASSPGSAGELFF
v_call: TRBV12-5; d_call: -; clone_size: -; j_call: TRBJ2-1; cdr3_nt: TGTGCTAGTGGCCGGGGGACAGGACTAGCTGGCAATGAGCAGTTCTTC; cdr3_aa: CASGRGTGLAGNEQFF
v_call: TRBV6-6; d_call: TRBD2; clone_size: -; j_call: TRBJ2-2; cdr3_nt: TGTGCCAGCAGATGGACTAGCGCGACCACCGGGGAGCTGTTTTTT; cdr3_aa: CASRWTSATTGELFF
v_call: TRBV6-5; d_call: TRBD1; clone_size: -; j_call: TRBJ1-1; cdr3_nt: TGTGCCAGCAGTTACGACAGGGGCAATACTGAAGCTTTCTTT; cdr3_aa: CASSYDRGNTEAFF
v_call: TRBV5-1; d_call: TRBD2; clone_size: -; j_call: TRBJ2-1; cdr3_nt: TGCGCCAGCAGCTTGGTGGTAGCGGGGTACAATGAGCAGTTCTTC; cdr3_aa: CASSLVVAGYNEQFF
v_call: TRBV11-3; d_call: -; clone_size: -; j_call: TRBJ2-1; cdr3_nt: TGTGCCAGCAGCTCAACCCTCAGGGTAAACGTGCCCTACAATGAGCAGTTCTTC; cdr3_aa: CASSSTLRVNVPYNEQFF
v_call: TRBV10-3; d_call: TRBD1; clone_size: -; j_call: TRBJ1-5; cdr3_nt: TGTGCCACAACCGGGACAGGAGATCAGCCCCAGCATTTT; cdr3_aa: CATTGTGDQPQHF
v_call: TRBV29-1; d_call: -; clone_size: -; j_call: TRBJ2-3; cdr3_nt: TGCAGCGCCCCGACGGGTCATAGCACAGATACGCAGTATTTT; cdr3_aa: CSAPTGHSTDTQYF
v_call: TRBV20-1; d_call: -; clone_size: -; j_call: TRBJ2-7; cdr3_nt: TGCAGCCCTCACAGGAACTACGAGCAGTACTTC; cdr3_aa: CSPHRNYEQYF
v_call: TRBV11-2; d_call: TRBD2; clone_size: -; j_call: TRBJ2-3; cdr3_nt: TGTGCCAGCAGCTGGGCGGGAGCCCCAGGGGATACGCAGTATTTT; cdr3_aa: CASSWAGAPGDTQYF
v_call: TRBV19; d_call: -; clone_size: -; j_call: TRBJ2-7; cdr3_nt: TGTGCCAGTAGTATCTACAGGGATTCCTACGAGCAGTACTTC; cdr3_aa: CASSIYRDSYEQYF
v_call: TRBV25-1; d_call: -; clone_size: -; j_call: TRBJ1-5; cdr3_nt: TGTGCCAGCAGCTTGACCGGAAATCAGCCCCAGCATTTT; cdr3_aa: CASSLTGNQPQHF
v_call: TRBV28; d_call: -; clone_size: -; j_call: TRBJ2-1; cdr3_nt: TGTGCCAGCAGTGAGGGGGGAGATGAGCAGTTCTTC; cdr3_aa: CASSEGGDEQFF
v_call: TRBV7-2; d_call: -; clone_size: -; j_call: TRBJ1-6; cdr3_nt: TGTGCCAGCAGCTTGTCGGGACCCACAAATTCACCCCTCCACTTT; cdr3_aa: CASSLSGPTNSPLHF
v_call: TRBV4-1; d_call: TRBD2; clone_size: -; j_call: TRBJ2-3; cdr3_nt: TGCGCCAGCAGCAAGGGACTAGCGGGAGACCCCGATACGCAGTATTTT; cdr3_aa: CASSKGLAGDPDTQYF
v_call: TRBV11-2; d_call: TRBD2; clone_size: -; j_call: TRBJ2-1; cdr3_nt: TGTGCCAGCAGCCCCGGGACTAGCGGAGGGAGTGAGCAGTTCTTC; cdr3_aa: CASSPGTSGGSEQFF
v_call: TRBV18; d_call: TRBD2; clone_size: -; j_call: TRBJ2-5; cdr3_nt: TGTGCCAGCTCAATGAATAGCGGGATCCAAGAGACCCAGTACTTC; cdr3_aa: CASSMNSGIQETQYF
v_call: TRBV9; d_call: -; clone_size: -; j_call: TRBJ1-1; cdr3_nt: TGTGCCAGCAGCGGGAAAGGGGCAGAAGCTTTCTTT; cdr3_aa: CASSGKGAEAFF
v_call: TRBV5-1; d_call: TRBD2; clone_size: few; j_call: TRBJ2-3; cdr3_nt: TGCGCCAGCAGCATGACTAGCGGGAGCACAGATACGCAGTATTTT; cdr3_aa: CASSMTSGSTDTQYF
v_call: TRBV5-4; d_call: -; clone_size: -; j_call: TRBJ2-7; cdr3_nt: TGTGCCAGCAGCTTGAGCGGCGGATCCTACGAGCAGTACTTC; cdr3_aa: CASSLSGGSYEQYF
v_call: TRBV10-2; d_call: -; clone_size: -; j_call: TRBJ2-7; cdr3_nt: TGCGCCAGCAGTGATACCAGGGACGAGCAGTACTTC; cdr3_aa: CASSDTRDEQYF
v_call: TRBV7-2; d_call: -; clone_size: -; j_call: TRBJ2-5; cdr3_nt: TGTGCCAGCAGCTTAATCAGAGAGACCCAGTACTTC; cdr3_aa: CASSLIRETQYF
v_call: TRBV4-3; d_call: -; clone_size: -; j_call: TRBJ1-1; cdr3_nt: TGCGCCAGCAGCCAAGACCCGAACACTGAAGCTTTCTTT; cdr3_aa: CASSQDPNTEAFF
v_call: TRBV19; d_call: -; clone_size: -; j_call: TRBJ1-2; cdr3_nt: TGTGCCAGTAGCCCCTGGGGGTATGGCTACACCTTC; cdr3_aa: CASSPWGYGYTF
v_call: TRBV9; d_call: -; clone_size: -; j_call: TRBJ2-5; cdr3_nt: TGTGCCAGCAGCGTAGGTTCGGAGACCCAGTACTTC; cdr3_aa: CASSVGSETQYF
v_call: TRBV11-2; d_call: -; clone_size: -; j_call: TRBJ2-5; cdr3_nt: TGTGCCAGCAGCTTAGTCCGGGACTCCGCCCCCGGAGGAGAGACCCAGTACTTC; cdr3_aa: CASSLVRDSAPGGETQYF
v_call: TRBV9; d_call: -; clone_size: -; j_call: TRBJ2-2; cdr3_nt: TGTGCCAGCAGCCCCGACCCCACAGTGGAGACCGGGGAGCTGTTTTTT; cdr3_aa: CASSPDPTVETGELFF